The clone carrying this T cell receptor beta chain qualifies as medium-sized. Trimming cost V 5 bases and J 0 bases, with 14 bases left between them. Germline V gene sequence: CDR1 SGHVS, CDR2 FNYEAQ. CDR3 size: 15 residues. The sample originates from a study of tumor-infiltrating lymphocytes in oesophageal squamous cell carcinoma. TCRdb re-analysed the PCR reads in MiXCR, keeping a single row per CDR3 protein. The data contain about 15,000 distinct CDR3 sequences, approximately 48% of them seen just once; the ten biggest clones take up around 42%. The receptor was isolated from a male donor with esophageal squamous cell carcinoma. V gene TRBV7-6 combines with J gene TRBJ2-7; weak D call: TRBD2 (5 bases). The specimen sequenced was blood. The CDR3 coding sequence is TGTGCCAGCAGCCCTGAGGGCAGTTACTCCTACGAGCAGTACTTC. Its translation: CASSPEGSYSYEQYF.